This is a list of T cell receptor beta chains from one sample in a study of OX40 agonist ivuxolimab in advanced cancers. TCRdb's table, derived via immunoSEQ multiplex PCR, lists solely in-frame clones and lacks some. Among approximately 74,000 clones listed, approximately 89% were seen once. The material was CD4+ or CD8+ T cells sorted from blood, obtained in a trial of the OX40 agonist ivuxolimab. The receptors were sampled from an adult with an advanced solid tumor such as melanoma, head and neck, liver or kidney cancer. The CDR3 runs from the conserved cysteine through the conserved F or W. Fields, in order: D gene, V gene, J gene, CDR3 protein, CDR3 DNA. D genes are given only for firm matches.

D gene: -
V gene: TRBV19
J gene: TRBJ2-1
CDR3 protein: CASSRWAPYNEQFF
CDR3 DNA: TGTGCCAGTAGTCGGTGGGCCCCCTACAATGAGCAGTTCTTC

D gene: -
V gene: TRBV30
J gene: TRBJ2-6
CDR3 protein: CAWSVVTSGGDYRVTSSGANVLTF
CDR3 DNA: TGTGCCTGGAGTGTCGTAACCTCAGGTGGTGATTACAGGGTTACTAGCTCTGGGGCCAACGTCCTGACTTTC

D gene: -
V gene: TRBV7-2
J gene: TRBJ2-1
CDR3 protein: CASSITGSSGEQFF
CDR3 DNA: TGTGCCAGCAGCATTACCGGTAGCTCCGGGGAGCAGTTCTTC

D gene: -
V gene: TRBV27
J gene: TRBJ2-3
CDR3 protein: CASSSPGVTDTQYF
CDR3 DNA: TGTGCCAGCAGCTCTCCTGGGGTTACAGATACGCAGTATTTT

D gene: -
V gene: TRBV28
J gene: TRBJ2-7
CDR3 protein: CASTTGLSYEQYF
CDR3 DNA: TGTGCCAGCACCACAGGCCTCTCCTACGAGCAGTACTTC

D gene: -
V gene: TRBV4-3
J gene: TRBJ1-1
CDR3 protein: CASSLYLTADTEAFF
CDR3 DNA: TGCGCCAGCAGCTTATATTTAACAGCAGACACTGAAGCTTTCTTT

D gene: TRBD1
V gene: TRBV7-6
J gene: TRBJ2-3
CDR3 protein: CASSWGQGEDTQYF
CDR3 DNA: TGTGCCAGCAGCTGGGGACAGGGGGAAGATACGCAGTATTTT

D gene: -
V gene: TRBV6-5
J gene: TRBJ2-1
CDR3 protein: CASTRTRWGYNEQFF
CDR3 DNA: TGTGCCAGCACCAGAACTAGATGGGGCTACAATGAGCAGTTCTTC

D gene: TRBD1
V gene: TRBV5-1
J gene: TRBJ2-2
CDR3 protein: CASSSGRGLDGELFF
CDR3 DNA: TGCGCCAGCAGCTCTGGCAGGGGGTTGGACGGGGAGCTGTTTTTT

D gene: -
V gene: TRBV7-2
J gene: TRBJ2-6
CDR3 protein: CASSPGGGARTGANVLTF
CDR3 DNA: TGTGCCAGCAGCCCCGGAGGGGGCGCGAGGACTGGGGCCAACGTCCTGACTTTC

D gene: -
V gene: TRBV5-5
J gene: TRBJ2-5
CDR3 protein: CASSLRGQETQYF
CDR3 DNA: TGTGCCAGCAGCTTACGAGGGCAAGAGACCCAGTACTTC

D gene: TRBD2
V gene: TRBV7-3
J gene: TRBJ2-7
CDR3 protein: CASSLGLAYEQYF
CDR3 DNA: TGTGCCAGCAGCTTAGGACTAGCCTACGAGCAGTACTTC

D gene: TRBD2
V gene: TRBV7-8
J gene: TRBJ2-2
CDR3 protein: CASSRTGTIGELFF
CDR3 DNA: TGTGCCAGCAGCCGGACTGGGACTATCGGGGAGCTGTTTTTT

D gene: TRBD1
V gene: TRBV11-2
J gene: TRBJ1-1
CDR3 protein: CASSTNRGQGTEAFF
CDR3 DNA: TGTGCCAGCAGCACAAACAGGGGACAGGGGACTGAAGCTTTCTTT

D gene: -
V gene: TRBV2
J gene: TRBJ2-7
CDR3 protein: CASSGRWAASEQYF
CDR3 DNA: TGTGCCAGCAGTGGTCGTTGGGCAGCGTCCGAGCAGTACTTC

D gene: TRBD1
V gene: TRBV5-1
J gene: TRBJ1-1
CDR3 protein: CASSGGQVYTDTEAFF
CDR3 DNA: TGCGCCAGCAGCGGCGGACAGGTTTACACGGACACTGAAGCTTTCTTT

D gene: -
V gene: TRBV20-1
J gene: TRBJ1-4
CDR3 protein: CSAVVEKLFF
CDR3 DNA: TGCAGTGCTGTAGTAGAAAAACTGTTTTTT

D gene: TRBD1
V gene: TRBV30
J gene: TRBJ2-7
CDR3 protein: CACPTGGKQYF
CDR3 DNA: TGTGCCTGCCCGACAGGGGGGAAGCAGTACTTC

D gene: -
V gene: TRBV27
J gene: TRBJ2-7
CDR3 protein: CASSFSIGAYEQYF
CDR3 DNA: TGTGCCAGCAGTTTTTCAATTGGGGCTTACGAGCAGTACTTC

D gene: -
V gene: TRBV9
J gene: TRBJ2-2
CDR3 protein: CASSVASGIGELFF
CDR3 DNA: TGTGCCAGCAGCGTAGCATCCGGTATCGGGGAGCTGTTTTTT

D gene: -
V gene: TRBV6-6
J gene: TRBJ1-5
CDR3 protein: CASSYSGRNQPQHF
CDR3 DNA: TGTGCCAGCAGTTACTCCGGCAGGAATCAGCCCCAGCATTTT